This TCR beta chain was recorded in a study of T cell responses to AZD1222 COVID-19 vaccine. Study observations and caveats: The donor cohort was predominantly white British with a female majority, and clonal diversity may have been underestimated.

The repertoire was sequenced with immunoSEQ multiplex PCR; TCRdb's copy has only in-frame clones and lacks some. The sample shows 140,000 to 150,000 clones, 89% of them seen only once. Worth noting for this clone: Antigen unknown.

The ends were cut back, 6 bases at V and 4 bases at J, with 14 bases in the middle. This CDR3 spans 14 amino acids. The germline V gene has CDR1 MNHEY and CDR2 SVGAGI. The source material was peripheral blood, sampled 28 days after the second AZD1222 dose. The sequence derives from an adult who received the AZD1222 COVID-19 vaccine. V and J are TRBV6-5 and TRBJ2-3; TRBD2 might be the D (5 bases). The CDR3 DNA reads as TGTGCCAGCAGCCCAAGCGTGCGGGCAGATACGCAGTATTTT. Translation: CASSPSVRADTQYF.